The rows below give T cell receptor beta chains drawn from one sample of a study of glioma-infiltrating T cells after dendritic cell vaccination. Repertoires were generated with immunoSEQ multiplex PCR, while TCRdb's copy carries only in-frame clones and drops some. This sample has about 21,000 clones, with 79% found just once. This sample comprised blood, obtained before dendritic cell vaccination. Receptor source: a human donor with glioblastoma. The CDR3 runs from the conserved cysteine through the conserved F or W. D genes are given only for firm matches. For some rows the clone size is stated as once, few or many, or as a class when expanded; others skip it.

v_call,j_call,clone_size,d_call,cdr3_aa,cdr3_nt
TRBV27,TRBJ1-2,NA,NA,CASSPDRRRYTF,TGTGCCAGCAGTCCGGACAGACGCCGCTACACCTTC
TRBV5-4,TRBJ1-2,few,TRBD1,CASNSGTGMGYTF,TGTGCCAGCAACTCCGGGACAGGGATGGGCTACACCTTC
TRBV29-1,TRBJ1-2,NA,NA,CSVQRTVKSSDPYTF,TGCAGCGTGCAGAGGACAGTAAAATCTTCGGACCCCTACACCTTC
TRBV27,TRBJ1-1,NA,NA,CASSTPERYTEAFF,TGTGCCAGCAGTACTCCCGAGAGGTACACTGAAGCTTTCTTT
TRBV19,TRBJ2-2,NA,NA,CASSYTLYQGAGDTGELFF,TGTGCCAGTAGCTATACCCTCTATCAGGGGGCGGGGGACACCGGGGAGCTGTTTTTT
TRBV14,TRBJ1-4,few,TRBD1,CASSRQGFANEKLFF,TGTGCCAGCAGCCGACAGGGTTTCGCTAATGAAAAACTGTTTTTT
TRBV4-3,TRBJ1-1,once,NA,CASSQSRVSGEAFF,TGCGCCAGCAGCCAATCCAGGGTGTCGGGTGAAGCTTTCTTT
TRBV6-5,TRBJ1-2,NA,TRBD1,CASSLGQGADYGYTF,TGTGCCAGCAGTTTGGGACAGGGGGCGGACTATGGCTACACCTTC
TRBV10-3,TRBJ2-1,NA,TRBD2,CAISESSGSDEQFF,TGTGCCATCAGTGAGTCTAGCGGGAGTGATGAGCAGTTCTTC
TRBV6-5,TRBJ2-1,NA,NA,CASRSGARIYNEQFF,TGTGCCAGCAGGTCAGGGGCACGAATCTACAATGAGCAGTTCTTC
TRBV19,TRBJ2-7,NA,NA,CASTRTGVSYEQYF,TGTGCCAGTACGAGGACTGGCGTTTCCTACGAGCAGTACTTC
TRBV7-6,TRBJ2-7,once,NA,CASSSAGSYEQYF,TGTGCCAGCAGCTCCGCGGGTTCCTACGAGCAGTACTTC
TRBV5-4,TRBJ2-3,NA,NA,CASSWALGTNTDTQYF,TGTGCCAGCAGCTGGGCACTAGGAACCAACACAGATACGCAGTATTTT
TRBV5-6,TRBJ1-4,once,NA,CASSSSGVGEKLFF,TGTGCCAGCAGCTCTTCGGGAGTCGGGGAAAAACTGTTTTTT
TRBV7-6,TRBJ1-3,NA,NA,CASSLDALGRATGNTIYF,TGTGCCAGCAGCTTAGACGCCCTGGGCAGGGCTACTGGAAACACCATATATTTT
TRBV5-6,TRBJ2-7,NA,NA,CASSIQGVYEQYF,TGTGCCAGCAGCATACAGGGAGTCTACGAGCAGTACTTC